A selection of T cell receptor beta chains follows, all from one sample in a study of T cell responses to AZD1222 COVID-19 vaccine. Clones were sequenced by immunoSEQ multiplex PCR, and TCRdb holds only the in-frame ones, with some missing. The sample has 110,000 or so clones; 86% are singletons. This material consisted of peripheral blood, taken on day 0 of AZD1222 vaccination. All receptors come from an adult in good health. Each CDR3 is given with its conserved first and last residue. The D gene is left open where the match is weak. The size field is filled for only some rows; it gives once, few, many or a size class.

D,size,V,J,DNA,CDR3
TRBD2,NA,TRBV24-1,TRBJ2-7,TGTGCCACCAGTGATTCGATCGCTAGCGGGGGAAAGTACGAGCAGTACTTC,CATSDSIASGGKYEQYF
TRBD2,NA,TRBV7-6,TRBJ2-3,TGTGCCAGCAGCTTAGTAGCGGGGGTAGCAGATACGCAGTATTTT,CASSLVAGVADTQYF
TRBD1,NA,TRBV5-5,TRBJ2-3,TGTGCCAGCAGCCCGGACAGGCCAGATACGCAGTATTTT,CASSPDRPDTQYF
NA,NA,TRBV30,TRBJ1-5,TGTGCCTGGAGTCCAGACAGCTATAGCAATCAGCCCCAGCATTTT,CAWSPDSYSNQPQHF
TRBD1,NA,TRBV5-5,TRBJ1-4,TGTGCCAGCTCCACAGGGGGCAGTGAAAAACTGTTTTTT,CASSTGGSEKLFF
TRBD1,NA,TRBV11-2,TRBJ1-1,TGTGCCAGCAGCTTGGACAGGTGGACCACTGAAGCTTTCTTT,CASSLDRWTTEAFF
NA,few,TRBV6-5,TRBJ1-5,TGTGCCAGCATAAGGGAGTACAGCAATCAGCCCCAGCATTTT,CASIREYSNQPQHF
NA,NA,TRBV3-1/TRBV3-2,TRBJ1-6,TGTGCCAGCAGCCAAGGGACAGATTCCTTCCTACCCCTCCACTTT,CASSQGTDSFLPLHF
NA,NA,TRBV5-1,TRBJ1-2,TGCGCCAGCAGTGGGGACGCCGTTTATGGCTACACCTTC,CASSGDAVYGYTF
TRBD1,NA,TRBV2,TRBJ1-5,TGTGCCAGCAGGGGGGGACAGCTTAGCAATCAGCCCCAGCATTTT,CASRGGQLSNQPQHF
NA,NA,TRBV14,TRBJ2-1,TGTGCCAGCAGCCAAGTTGGGACTTACAATGAGCAGTTCTTC,CASSQVGTYNEQFF
TRBD1,once,TRBV6-4,TRBJ1-2,TGTGCCAGCAGTGCGGGGACAGGGGAGGACTATGGCTACACCTTC,CASSAGTGEDYGYTF
NA,NA,TRBV9,TRBJ2-4,TGTGCCAGCAGCTTATCGGGGGCGGCCAAAAACATTCAGTACTTC,CASSLSGAAKNIQYF
NA,NA,TRBV5-6,TRBJ1-2,TGTGCCAGCAGCTTGTTGGCAGCTAACTATGGCTACACCTTC,CASSLLAANYGYTF
NA,NA,TRBV24-1,TRBJ1-5,TGTGCCACCAGTCCACAGGGAGGGCAGCCCCAGCATTTT,CATSPQGGQPQHF
NA,NA,TRBV28,TRBJ2-2,TGTGCCAGCAGTTTAGTTTCGGGTGGCACCGGGGAGCTGTTTTTT,CASSLVSGGTGELFF
TRBD2,once,TRBV5-4,TRBJ2-7,TGTGCCAGCAGCTACGGGACTAGCGGGGGGGCCTACGAGCAGTACTTC,CASSYGTSGGAYEQYF
NA,NA,TRBV27,TRBJ1-1,TGTGCCAGCAGCCCGAGGGAGGGGAACACTGAAGCTTTCTTT,CASSPREGNTEAFF
NA,NA,TRBV3-1/TRBV3-2,TRBJ2-5,TGTGCCAGCAGCCAAGAGGGGGCCCGGGGAGAGACCCAGTACTTC,CASSQEGARGETQYF
NA,NA,TRBV6-2/TRBV6-3,TRBJ1-5,TGTGCCAGCAGTTACTCGCATGGGGCCGGATATAGCAATCAGCCCCAGCATTTT,CASSYSHGAGYSNQPQHF
NA,NA,TRBV12-5,TRBJ1-1,TGTGCTAGCTTGAAGGACACTGAAGCTTTCTTT,CASLKDTEAFF
TRBD2,once,TRBV5-4,TRBJ2-5,TGTGCCAGCAGCTTGACTAGCGGGGGACAAGAGACCCAGTACTTC,CASSLTSGGQETQYF
TRBD1,NA,TRBV7-2,TRBJ1-1,TGTGCCAGCAGAAGGGGGCTGAACACTGAAGCTTTCTTT,CASRRGLNTEAFF
TRBD1,NA,TRBV6-2/TRBV6-3,TRBJ1-2,TGTGCCAGCAGTATGACAGGGAACGACAACTATGGCTACACCTTC,CASSMTGNDNYGYTF